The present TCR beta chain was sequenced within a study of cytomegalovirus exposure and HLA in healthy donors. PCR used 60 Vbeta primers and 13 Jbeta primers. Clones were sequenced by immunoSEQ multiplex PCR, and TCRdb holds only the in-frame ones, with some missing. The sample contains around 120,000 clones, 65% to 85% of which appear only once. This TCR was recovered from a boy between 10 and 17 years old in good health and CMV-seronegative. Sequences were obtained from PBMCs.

The CDR3 DNA follows: TGTGCCAGCAGGCGTACTAGCGGGAGCGGGGAGCTGTTTTTT. Its protein product is CASRRTSGSGELFF. V gene TRBV7-2 combines with J gene TRBJ2-2, with TRBD2 matching over 11 bases. V shed 6 bases and J 7 bases; nucleotides not matched to a gene: 4. CDR3 size: 14 residues. Germline CDR1 reads SGHTA; CDR2 reads FQGNSA.